This is a list of T cell receptor beta chains from one sample in a study of beta chain features in type 1 diabetes. The table came from immunoSEQ multiplex PCR; TCRdb's copy has only in-frame clones and leaves some out. The sample shows 250,000 to 350,000 clones, around 15% of them seen only once. The sequencing input was naive CD4+ T cells from blood. These TCRs come from a man aged 30-40 years with type 1 diabetes. Each CDR3 is given with its conserved first and last residue. Each record gives: V gene, clone size, D gene, J gene, CDR3 DNA, CDR3 protein. D genes are given only for firm matches. The size of a clone is reported for some rows only, either as once, few or many, or as a class for expanded clones.

v_gene: TRBV5-1
abundance: few
d_gene: TRBD2
j_gene: TRBJ2-1
CDR3nt: TGCGCCAGCAGCTTGGGGGCTAGCGGGAGTGATGAGCAGTTCTTC
CDR3aa: CASSLGASGSDEQFF

v_gene: TRBV5-1
abundance: NA
d_gene: NA
j_gene: TRBJ2-6
CDR3nt: TGCGCCAGCAGCTTGGCCGCGAACTCTGGGGCCAACGTCCTGACTTTC
CDR3aa: CASSLAANSGANVLTF

v_gene: TRBV9
abundance: NA
d_gene: NA
j_gene: TRBJ2-3
CDR3nt: TGTGCCAGCAGCCAGACAAGTAGCACAGATACGCAGTATTTT
CDR3aa: CASSQTSSTDTQYF

v_gene: TRBV19
abundance: NA
d_gene: NA
j_gene: TRBJ2-6
CDR3nt: TGTGCCAGTAGTAGTCTGAGCTCTGGGGCCAACGTCCTGACTTTC
CDR3aa: CASSSLSSGANVLTF

v_gene: TRBV6-4
abundance: NA
d_gene: NA
j_gene: TRBJ1-1
CDR3nt: TGTGCCAGCAGTCTCACAGGGAACACTGAAGCTTTCTTT
CDR3aa: CASSLTGNTEAFF

v_gene: TRBV5-1
abundance: once
d_gene: NA
j_gene: TRBJ1-5
CDR3nt: TGCGCCAGCAGCAAGGGGGATAGCAATCAGCCCCAGCATTTT
CDR3aa: CASSKGDSNQPQHF

v_gene: TRBV29-1
abundance: few
d_gene: TRBD2
j_gene: TRBJ2-7
CDR3nt: TGCAGCGTTGCGGGACTAGCGGGAGGCTCCTACGAGCAGTACTTC
CDR3aa: CSVAGLAGGSYEQYF

v_gene: TRBV28
abundance: NA
d_gene: NA
j_gene: TRBJ2-2
CDR3nt: TGTGCCAGCAGTCGATACAGGGCCGGGGAGCTGTTTTTT
CDR3aa: CASSRYRAGELFF

v_gene: TRBV4-2
abundance: NA
d_gene: TRBD2
j_gene: TRBJ2-5
CDR3nt: TGTGCCAGCAGCCAAGAAGGGACTAGCGGGGGTGAGACCCAGTACTTC
CDR3aa: CASSQEGTSGGETQYF

v_gene: TRBV5-1
abundance: few
d_gene: NA
j_gene: TRBJ2-7
CDR3nt: TGCGCCAGCAGCCGGTCTAGCTCCCTCGAGCAGTACTTC
CDR3aa: CASSRSSSLEQYF

v_gene: TRBV28
abundance: few
d_gene: TRBD2
j_gene: TRBJ2-1
CDR3nt: TGTGCCAGCAGTCCCCCATTAGCGGGAGTGTACAATGAGCAGTTCTTC
CDR3aa: CASSPPLAGVYNEQFF

v_gene: TRBV7-9
abundance: NA
d_gene: TRBD1
j_gene: TRBJ2-3
CDR3nt: TGTGCCAGCAGCTTCTGGCAGGGGGACACAGATACGCAGTATTTT
CDR3aa: CASSFWQGDTDTQYF

v_gene: TRBV5-1
abundance: once
d_gene: NA
j_gene: TRBJ2-5
CDR3nt: TGCGCCAGCAGCTTGCGGGAGACCCAGTACTTC
CDR3aa: CASSLRETQYF